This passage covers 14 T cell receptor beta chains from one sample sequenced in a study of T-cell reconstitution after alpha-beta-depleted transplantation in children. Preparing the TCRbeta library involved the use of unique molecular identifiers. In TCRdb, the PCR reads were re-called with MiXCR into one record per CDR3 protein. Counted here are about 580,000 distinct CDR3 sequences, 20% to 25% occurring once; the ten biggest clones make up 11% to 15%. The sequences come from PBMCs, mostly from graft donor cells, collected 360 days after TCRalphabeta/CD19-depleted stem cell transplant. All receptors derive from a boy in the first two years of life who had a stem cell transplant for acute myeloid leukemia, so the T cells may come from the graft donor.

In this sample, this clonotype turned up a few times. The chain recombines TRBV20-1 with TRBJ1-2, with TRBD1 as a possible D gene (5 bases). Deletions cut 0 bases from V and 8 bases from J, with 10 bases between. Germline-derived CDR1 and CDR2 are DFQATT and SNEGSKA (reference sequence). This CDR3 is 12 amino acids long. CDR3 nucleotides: TGCAGTGCTAGAGAACAGGCAGGCGGCTACACCTTC. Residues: CSAREQAGGYTF.

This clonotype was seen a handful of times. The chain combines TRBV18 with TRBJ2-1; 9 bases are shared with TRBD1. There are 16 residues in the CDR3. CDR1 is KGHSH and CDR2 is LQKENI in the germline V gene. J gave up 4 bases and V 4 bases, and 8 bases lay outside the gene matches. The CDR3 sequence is CASSLNRGRQYNEQFF. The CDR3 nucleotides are TGTGCCAGCTCACTTAACAGGGGGCGACAGTACAATGAGCAGTTCTTC.

CDR3 in DNA: TGTGCCACCAGCAGAGTGCCCGGAGGGGGGAACACCGGGGAGCTGTTTTTT. This codes for CATSRVPGGGNTGELFF. The V and J genes are TRBV15 and TRBJ2-2; perhaps D is TRBD1 or TRBD2 (6 bases each). Per germline, CDR1 LNHNV and CDR2 YYDKDF (reference sequence). Trimming cost V 1 base and J 1 base, with 13 bases left between them. The CDR3 contains 17 residues. Filled out from reference TRBV15 and TRBJ2-2, the complete variable domain reads DAMVIQNPRYQVTQFGKPVTLSCSQTLNHNVMYWYQQKSSQAPKLLFHYYDKDFNNEADTPDNFQSRRPNTSFCFLDIRSPGLGDTAMYLCATSRVPGGGNTGELFFGEGSRLTVL.

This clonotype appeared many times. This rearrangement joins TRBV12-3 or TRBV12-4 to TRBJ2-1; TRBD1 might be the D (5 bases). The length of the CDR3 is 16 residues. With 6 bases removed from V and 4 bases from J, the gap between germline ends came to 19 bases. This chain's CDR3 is CASSHRTRVIYNEQFF. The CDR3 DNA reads TGTGCCAGCAGCCACAGGACCCGGGTCATATACAATGAGCAGTTCTTC.

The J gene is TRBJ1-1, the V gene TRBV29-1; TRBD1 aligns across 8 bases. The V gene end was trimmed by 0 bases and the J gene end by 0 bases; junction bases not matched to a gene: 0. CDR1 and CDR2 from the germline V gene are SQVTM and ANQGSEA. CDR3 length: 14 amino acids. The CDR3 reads CSVEETGVNTEAFF. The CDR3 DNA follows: TGCAGCGTTGAAGAGACAGGGGTGAACACTGAAGCTTTCTTT.

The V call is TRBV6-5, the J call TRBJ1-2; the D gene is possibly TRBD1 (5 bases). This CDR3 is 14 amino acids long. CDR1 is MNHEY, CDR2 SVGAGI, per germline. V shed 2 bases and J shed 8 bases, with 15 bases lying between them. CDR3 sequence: CASSYGARAAGYTF. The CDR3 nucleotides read TGTGCCAGCAGTTACGGGGCCAGGGCGGCCGGCTACACCTTC.

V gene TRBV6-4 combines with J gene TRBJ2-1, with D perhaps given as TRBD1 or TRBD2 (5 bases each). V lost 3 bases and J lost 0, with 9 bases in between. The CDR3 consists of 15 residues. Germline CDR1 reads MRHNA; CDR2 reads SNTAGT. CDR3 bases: TGTGCCAGCAGTGAGGATGGGGGCTCCTACAATGAGCAGTTCTTC. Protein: CASSEDGGSYNEQFF.

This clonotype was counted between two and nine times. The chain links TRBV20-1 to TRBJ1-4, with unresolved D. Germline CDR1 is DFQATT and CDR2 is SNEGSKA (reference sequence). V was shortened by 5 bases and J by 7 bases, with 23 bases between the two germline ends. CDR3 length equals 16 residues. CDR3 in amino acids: CSALPRWGIGSEKLFF. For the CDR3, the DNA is TGCAGTGCTTTACCCCGGTGGGGTATTGGTAGTGAAAAACTGTTTTTT.

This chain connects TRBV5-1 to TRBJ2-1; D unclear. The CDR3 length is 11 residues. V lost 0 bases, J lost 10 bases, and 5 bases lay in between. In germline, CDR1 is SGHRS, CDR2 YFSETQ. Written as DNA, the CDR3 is TGCGCCAGCAGCTTGGCCTTAGAGCAGTTCTTC. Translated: CASSLALEQFF. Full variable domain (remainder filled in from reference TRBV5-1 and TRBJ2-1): KAGVTQTPRYLIKTRGQQVTLSCSPISGHRSVSWYQQTPGQGLQFLFEYFSETQRNKGNFPGRFSGRQFSNSRSEMNVSTLELGDSALYLCASSLALEQFFGPGTRLTVL.

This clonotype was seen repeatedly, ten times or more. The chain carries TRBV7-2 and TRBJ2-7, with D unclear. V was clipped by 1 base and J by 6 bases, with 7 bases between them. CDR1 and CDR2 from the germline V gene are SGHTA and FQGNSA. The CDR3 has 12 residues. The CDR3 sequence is CASSLVSREQYF. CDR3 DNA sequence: TGTGCCAGCAGCTTAGTGTCGCGCGAGCAGTACTTC.

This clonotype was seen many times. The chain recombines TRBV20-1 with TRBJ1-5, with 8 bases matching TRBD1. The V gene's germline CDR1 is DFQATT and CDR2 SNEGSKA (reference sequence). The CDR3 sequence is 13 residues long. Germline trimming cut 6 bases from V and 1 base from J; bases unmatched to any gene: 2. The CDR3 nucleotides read TGCAGTGCGAGGACAGGGAGCAATCAGCCCCAGCATTTT. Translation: CSARTGSNQPQHF.

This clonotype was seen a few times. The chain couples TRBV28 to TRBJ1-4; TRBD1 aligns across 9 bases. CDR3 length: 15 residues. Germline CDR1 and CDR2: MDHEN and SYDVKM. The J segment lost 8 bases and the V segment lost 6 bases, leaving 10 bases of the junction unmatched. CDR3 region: CASSAGDRVREKLFF. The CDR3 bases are TGTGCCAGCAGCGCCGGGGACAGGGTGAGGGAAAAACTGTTTTTT.

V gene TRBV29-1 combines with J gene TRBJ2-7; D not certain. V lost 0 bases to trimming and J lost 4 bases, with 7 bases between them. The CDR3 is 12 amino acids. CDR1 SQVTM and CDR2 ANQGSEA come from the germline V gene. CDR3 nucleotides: TGCAGCGTTGAAGATCTTGGGTACGAGCAGTACTTC. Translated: CSVEDLGYEQYF.

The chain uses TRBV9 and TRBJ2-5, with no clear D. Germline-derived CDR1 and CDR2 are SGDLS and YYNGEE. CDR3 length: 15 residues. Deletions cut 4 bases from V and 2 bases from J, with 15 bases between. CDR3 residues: CASSPLEKPQETQYF. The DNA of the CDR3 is TGTGCCAGCAGCCCCCTGGAAAAGCCTCAAGAGACCCAGTACTTC.